This TCR beta chain came from a study of molecular identifiers for immune sequencing clone quantification. Trimming pared 0 bases from V and 5 bases from J, leaving 16 bases between. Germline V gene lookup returns CDR1 MNHEY and CDR2 SVGEGT. The CDR3 is 16 residues long. TCRdb ran MiXCR on the PCR reads and lists one entry per CDR3 protein. The data contain 400,000 to 600,000 distinct CDR3 sequences, about a fifth of them seen just once; the ten biggest clones take up more than 0.8%. The source of this sequence is a human donor in good health. Some libraries in this study had Jurkat cell RNA spiked in. The chain joins TRBV6-2 or TRBV6-3 to TRBJ2-5, with D tentatively TRBD1 (6 bases). The specimen sequenced was naive CD8+ T cells from blood, with Jurkat cell RNA spiked in. Noted subset: FACS-sorted CD8+CD4-CCR7+CD45RA+ naive T cells. The CDR3 protein is CASSYSKQGYSETQYF. DNA for the CDR3: TGTGCCAGCAGTTACTCGAAACAGGGTTATTCGGAGACCCAGTACTTC.